Listed below are T cell receptor beta chains from one sample, sequenced in a study of cytomegalovirus exposure and HLA in healthy donors. TCRdb keeps only in-frame clones here, not all; method: immunoSEQ multiplex PCR. The data contain 190,000 or so clones, more than 65% of them seen just once; the ten biggest clones take up 13%. Source material: PBMCs. Receptors were obtained from a woman in her 30s in good health and CMV-seropositive. CDR3s include the opening cysteine and the closing phenylalanine or tryptophan. D genes are given only for firm matches.

TRBV19	TRBD1	TRBJ1-2	CASRPTGQGDGYTF
TRBV7-6	.	TRBJ1-3	CASSLGSGNTIYF
TRBV6-6	.	TRBJ1-5	CASSPTSNQPQHF
TRBV7-2	.	TRBJ2-7	CASSLPGAWPPEQYF
TRBV5-1	.	TRBJ1-1	CASSLGGGPSATEAFF
TRBV28	TRBD1	TRBJ2-7	CASSAGGSSYEQYF
TRBV25-1	TRBD1	TRBJ2-3	CASSDFSGQGTDTQYF
TRBV5-4	TRBD2	TRBJ2-5	CASSLFRASGGETQYF
TRBV30	.	TRBJ1-5	CAWSVTDNQPQHF
TRBV6-1	TRBD1	TRBJ2-7	CASRTGSSYEQYF
TRBV29-1	TRBD2	TRBJ2-3	CSVRLAGRDTQYF
TRBV19	.	TRBJ2-7	CASSIRLDSYEQYF
TRBV6-1	.	TRBJ2-7	CAMGELDSAYEQYF
TRBV5-1	.	TRBJ2-2	CASSSASSAPGELFF
TRBV28	.	TRBJ2-1	CASSLGSSGGGNEQFF
TRBV27	TRBD2	TRBJ2-1	CASQGSGVSYNEQFF
TRBV7-8	.	TRBJ2-1	CASSLLADEQFF
TRBV14	.	TRBJ1-2	CASSQQGMDGYTF
TRBV7-9	TRBD2	TRBJ2-1	CASSLALAGSSYNEQFF
TRBV2	TRBD1	TRBJ2-1	CASSVRTGDNEQFF
TRBV29-1	TRBD1	TRBJ1-1	CSVGQGGTEAFF
TRBV7-6	.	TRBJ2-7	CASSLMQGSGEQYF
TRBV7-9	TRBD2	TRBJ2-3	CASSLRTGKLAGELDTQYF
TRBV6-1	TRBD2	TRBJ2-1	CASTLAGATYNEQFF
TRBV29-1	.	TRBJ1-2	CSVGRGPNTYGYTF
TRBV7-2	.	TRBJ1-2	CASSLRPGPTGNYGYTF
TRBV9	.	TRBJ2-3	CASSVAVSHTDTQYF